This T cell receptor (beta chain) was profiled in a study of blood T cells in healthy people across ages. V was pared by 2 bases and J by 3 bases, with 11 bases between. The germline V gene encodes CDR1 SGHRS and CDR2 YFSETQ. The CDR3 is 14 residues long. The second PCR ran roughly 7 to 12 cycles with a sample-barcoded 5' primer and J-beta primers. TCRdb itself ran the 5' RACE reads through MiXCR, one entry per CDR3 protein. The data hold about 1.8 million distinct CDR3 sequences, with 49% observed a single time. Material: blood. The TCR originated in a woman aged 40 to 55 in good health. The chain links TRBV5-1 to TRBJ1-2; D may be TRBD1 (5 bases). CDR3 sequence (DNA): TGCGCCAGCAGCTTTCAGGGTGGCGACTATGGCTACACCTTC. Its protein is CASSFQGGDYGYTF. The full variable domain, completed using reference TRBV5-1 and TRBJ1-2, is KAGVTQTPRYLIKTRGQQVTLSCSPISGHRSVSWYQQTPGQGLQFLFEYFSETQRNKGNFPGRFSGRQFSNSRSEMNVSTLELGDSALYLCASSFQGGDYGYTFGSGTRLTVV.